This TCR beta chain was profiled in a study of blood T cell repertoires in COVID-19. Study in general: The United States, Italy and Spain provided the acute and convalescent COVID-19 samples. In each case, the material was cDNA or gDNA derived from T cells, B-cell-depleted T cells, or PBMCs.

The CDR3 extends over 12 amino acids. Trimming pared 3 bases from V and 6 bases from J, leaving 5 bases between. CDR1 and CDR2 (germline): SGHTA, FQGNSA. Original data processing: Counts of nucleated cells, estimated from reference gene primer amplification, were obtained. Only in-frame clones appear in the TCRdb table, and some are missing; sequencing was by immunoSEQ multiplex PCR. V and J calls and clone size come straight from that table; D and trimming were deduced from the DNA. The table has about 270,000 clones, about nine tenths seen once. The clonotype was recovered from a man in his fifties with acute or convalescent COVID-19. The gene calls are TRBV7-2 and TRBJ2-2, with unresolved D. The source material was peripheral blood. Here the CDR3 DNA reads TGTGCCAGCAGCTTTTTAGCCGGGGAGCTGTTTTTT. Residues: CASSFLAGELFF. The full variable domain, in which reference TRBV7-2 and TRBJ2-2 provide the parts outside the CDR3, is GAGVSQSPSNKVTEKGKDVELRCDPISGHTALYWYRQSLGQGLEFLIYFQGNSAPDKSGLPSDRFSAERTGGSVSTLTIQRTQQEDSAVYLCASSFLAGELFFGEGSRLTVL.